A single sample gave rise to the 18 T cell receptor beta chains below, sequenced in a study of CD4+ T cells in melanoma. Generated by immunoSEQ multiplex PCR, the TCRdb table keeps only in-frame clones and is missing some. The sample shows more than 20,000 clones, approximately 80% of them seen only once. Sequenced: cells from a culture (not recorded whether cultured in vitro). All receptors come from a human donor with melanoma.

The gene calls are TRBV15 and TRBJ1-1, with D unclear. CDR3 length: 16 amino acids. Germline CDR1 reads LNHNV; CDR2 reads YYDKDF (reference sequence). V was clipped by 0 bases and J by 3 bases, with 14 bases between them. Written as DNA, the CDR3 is TGTGCCACCAGCAGAGACTCGGTGTTTAAGGACACTGAAGCTTTCTTT. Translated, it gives CATSRDSVFKDTEAFF.

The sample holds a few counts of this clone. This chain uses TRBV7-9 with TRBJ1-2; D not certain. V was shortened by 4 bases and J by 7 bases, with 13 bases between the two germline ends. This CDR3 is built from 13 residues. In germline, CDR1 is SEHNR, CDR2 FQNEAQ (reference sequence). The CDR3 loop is CASSSTPRLGYTF. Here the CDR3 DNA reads TGTGCCAGCAGCTCGACCCCCAGGCTTGGCTACACCTTC. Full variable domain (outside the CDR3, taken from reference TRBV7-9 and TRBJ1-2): DTGVSQNPRHKITKRGQNVTFRCDPISEHNRLYWYRQTLGQGPEFLTYFQNEAQLEKSRLLSDRFSAERPKGSFSTLEIQRTEQGDSAMYLCASSSTPRLGYTFGSGTRLTVV.

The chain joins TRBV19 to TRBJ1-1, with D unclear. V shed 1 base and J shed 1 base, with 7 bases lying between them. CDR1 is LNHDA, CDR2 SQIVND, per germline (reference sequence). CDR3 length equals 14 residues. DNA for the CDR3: TGTGCCAGTAGTATAGGAGACGGGAACACTGAAGCTTTCTTT. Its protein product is CASSIGDGNTEAFF.

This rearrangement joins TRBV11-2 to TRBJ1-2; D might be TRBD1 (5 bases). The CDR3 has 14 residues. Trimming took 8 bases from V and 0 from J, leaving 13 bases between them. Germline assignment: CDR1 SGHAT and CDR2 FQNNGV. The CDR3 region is CASGRAFPNYGYTF. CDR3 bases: TGTGCCAGCGGCAGGGCCTTCCCTAACTATGGCTACACCTTC. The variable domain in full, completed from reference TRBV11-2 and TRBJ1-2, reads EAGVAQSPRYKIIEKRQSVAFWCNPISGHATLYWYQQILGQGPKLLIQFQNNGVVDDSQLPKDRFSAERLKGVDSTLKIQPAKLEDSAVYLCASGRAFPNYGYTFGSGTRLTVV.

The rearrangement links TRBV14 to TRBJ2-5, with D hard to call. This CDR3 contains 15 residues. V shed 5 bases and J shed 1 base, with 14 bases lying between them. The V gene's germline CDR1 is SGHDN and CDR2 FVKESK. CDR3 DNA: TGTGCCAGCAGCACACGGCCGTATTCCCAAGAGACCCAGTACTTC. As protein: CASSTRPYSQETQYF.

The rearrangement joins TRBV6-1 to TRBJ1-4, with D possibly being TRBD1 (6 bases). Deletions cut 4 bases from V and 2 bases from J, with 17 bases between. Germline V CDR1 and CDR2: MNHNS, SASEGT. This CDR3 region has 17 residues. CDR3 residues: CASSGTGMRRTNEKLFF. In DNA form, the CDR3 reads TGTGCCAGCAGTGGTACAGGGATGAGGAGGACTAATGAAAAACTGTTTTTT.

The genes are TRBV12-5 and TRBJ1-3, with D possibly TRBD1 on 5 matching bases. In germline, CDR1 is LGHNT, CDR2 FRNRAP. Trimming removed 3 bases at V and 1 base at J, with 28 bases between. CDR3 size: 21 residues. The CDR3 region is CASGFKPIPGLGTFSGNTIYF. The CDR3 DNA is TGTGCTAGTGGTTTTAAGCCGATCCCGGGACTCGGGACTTTTTCTGGAAACACCATATATTTT.

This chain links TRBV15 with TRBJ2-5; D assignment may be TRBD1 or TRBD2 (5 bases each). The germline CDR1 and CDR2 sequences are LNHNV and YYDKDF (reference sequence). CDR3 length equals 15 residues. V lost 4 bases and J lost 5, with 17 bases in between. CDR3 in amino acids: CATSIRGSWEETQYF. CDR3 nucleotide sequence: TGTGCCACCAGCATTAGGGGAAGTTGGGAGGAGACCCAGTACTTC.

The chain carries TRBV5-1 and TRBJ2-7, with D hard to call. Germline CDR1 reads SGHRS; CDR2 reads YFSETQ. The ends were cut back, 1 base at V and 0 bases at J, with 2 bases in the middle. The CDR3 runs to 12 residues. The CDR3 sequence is CASSLSSYEQYF. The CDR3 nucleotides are TGCGCCAGCAGCTTGAGCTCCTACGAGCAGTACTTC.

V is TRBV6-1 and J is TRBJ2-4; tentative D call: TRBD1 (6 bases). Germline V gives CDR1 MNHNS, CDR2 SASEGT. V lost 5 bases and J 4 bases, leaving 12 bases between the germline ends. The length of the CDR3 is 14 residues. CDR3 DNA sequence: TGTGCCAGCAGTTCTGACAGGTTGAAAAACATTCAGTACTTC. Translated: CASSSDRLKNIQYF.

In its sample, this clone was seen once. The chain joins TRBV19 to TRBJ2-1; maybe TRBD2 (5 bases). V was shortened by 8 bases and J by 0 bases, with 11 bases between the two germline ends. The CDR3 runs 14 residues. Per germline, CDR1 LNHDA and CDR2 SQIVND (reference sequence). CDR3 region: CASGKGSSYNEQFF. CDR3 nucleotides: TGTGCCAGTGGAAAAGGGAGCTCCTACAATGAGCAGTTCTTC.

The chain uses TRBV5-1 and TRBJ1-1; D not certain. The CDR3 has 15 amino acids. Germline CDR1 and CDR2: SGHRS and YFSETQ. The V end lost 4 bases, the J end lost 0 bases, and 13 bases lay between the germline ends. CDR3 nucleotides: TGCGCCAGCAGCCGCGTTTCCCTCATGAACACTGAAGCTTTCTTT. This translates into CASSRVSLMNTEAFF.

CDR3: CASSQDRAQETQYF. The CDR3 DNA is TGTGCCAGCAGTCAAGACAGGGCCCAAGAGACCCAGTACTTC. This chain joins TRBV27 and TRBJ2-5; TRBD1 matches 7 bases. The V and J ends lost 5 bases and 1 base, in that order; junction bases with no gene match: 4. The CDR3 totals 14 residues. CDR1 is MNHEY, CDR2 SMNVEV, per germline (reference sequence).

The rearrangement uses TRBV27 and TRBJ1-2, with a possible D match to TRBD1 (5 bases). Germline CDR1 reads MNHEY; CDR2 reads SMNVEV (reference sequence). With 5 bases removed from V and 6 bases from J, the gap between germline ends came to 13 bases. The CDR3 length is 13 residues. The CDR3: CASSPIQGNGYTF. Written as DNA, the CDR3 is TGTGCCAGCAGTCCCATTCAGGGAAATGGCTACACCTTC.

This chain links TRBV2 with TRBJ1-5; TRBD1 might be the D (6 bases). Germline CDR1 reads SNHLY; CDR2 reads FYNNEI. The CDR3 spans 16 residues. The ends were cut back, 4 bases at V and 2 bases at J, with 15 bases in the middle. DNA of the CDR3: TGTGCCAGCAGTGGGGCCGGGGGCTGGGGCAATCAGCCCCAGCATTTT. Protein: CASSGAGGWGNQPQHF.

The CDR3 coding sequence is TGTGCCAGCACGGGGGAGACCCAGTACTTC. Protein sequence: CASTGETQYF. This chain joins TRBV6-5 and TRBJ2-5, with TRBD2 as a possible D gene (5 bases). V gave up 7 bases and J gave up 5 bases, with 5 bases separating them. CDR3 length equals 10 residues. Germline CDR1 reads MNHEY; CDR2 reads SVGAGI.

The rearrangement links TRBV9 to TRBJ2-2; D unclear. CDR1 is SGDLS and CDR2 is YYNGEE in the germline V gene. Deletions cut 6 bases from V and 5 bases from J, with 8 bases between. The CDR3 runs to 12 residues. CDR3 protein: CASNRQTGELFF. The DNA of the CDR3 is TGTGCCAGCAACAGACAAACCGGGGAGCTGTTTTTT.

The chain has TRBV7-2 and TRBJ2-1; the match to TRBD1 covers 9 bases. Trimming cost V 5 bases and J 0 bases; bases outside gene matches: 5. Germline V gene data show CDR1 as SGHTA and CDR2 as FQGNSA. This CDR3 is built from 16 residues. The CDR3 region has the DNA TGTGCCAGCAGCCAACAGGGGGCAGTCTCCTACAATGAGCAGTTCTTC. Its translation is CASSQQGAVSYNEQFF.